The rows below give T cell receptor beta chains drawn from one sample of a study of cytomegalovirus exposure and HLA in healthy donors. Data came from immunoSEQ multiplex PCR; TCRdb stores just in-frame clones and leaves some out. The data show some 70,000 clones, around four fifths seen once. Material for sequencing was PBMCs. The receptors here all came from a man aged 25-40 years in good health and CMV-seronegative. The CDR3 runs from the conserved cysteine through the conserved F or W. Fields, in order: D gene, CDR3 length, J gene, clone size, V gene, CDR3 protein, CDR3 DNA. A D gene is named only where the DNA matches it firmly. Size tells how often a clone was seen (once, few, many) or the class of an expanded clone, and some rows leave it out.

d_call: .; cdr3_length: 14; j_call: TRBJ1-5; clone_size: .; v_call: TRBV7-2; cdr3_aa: CASSFTGMRQPQHF; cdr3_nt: TGTGCCAGCAGCTTTACAGGGATGCGTCAGCCCCAGCATTTT
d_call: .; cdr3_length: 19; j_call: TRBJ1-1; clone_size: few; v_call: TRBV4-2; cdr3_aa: CASSHGQGFSIKMNTEAFF; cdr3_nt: TGTGCCAGCAGCCACGGGCAGGGCTTTTCCATCAAGATGAACACTGAAGCTTTCTTT
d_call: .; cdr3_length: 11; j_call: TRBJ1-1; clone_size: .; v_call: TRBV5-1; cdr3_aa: CASTWRGEAFF; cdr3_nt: TGCGCCAGCACCTGGAGGGGTGAAGCTTTCTTT
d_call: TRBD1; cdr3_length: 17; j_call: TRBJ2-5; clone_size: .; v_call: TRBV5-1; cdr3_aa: CASSLVPTGDPMSSQYF; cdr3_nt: TGCGCCAGCAGCTTGGTTCCTACAGGGGACCCAATGTCTTCCCAGTACTTC
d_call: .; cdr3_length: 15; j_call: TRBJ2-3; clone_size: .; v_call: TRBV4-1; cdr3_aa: CASSQRTTSTDTQYF; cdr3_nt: TGCGCCAGCAGCCAAAGGACAACAAGCACAGATACGCAGTATTTT
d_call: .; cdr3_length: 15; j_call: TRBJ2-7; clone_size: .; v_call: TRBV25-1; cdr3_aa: CASSELGRENYEQYF; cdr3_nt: TGTGCCAGCAGTGAATTGGGGCGGGAAAATTACGAGCAGTACTTC
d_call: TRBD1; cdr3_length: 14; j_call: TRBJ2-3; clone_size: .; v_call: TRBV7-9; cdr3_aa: CASRTALTGMTQYF; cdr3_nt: TGTGCCAGCAGGACGGCATTGACAGGGATGACGCAGTATTTT
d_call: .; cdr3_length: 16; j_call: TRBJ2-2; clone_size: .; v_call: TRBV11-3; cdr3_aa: CASSPTGKEETGELFF; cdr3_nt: TGTGCCAGCAGCCCAACAGGGAAAGAGGAGACCGGGGAGCTGTTTTTT
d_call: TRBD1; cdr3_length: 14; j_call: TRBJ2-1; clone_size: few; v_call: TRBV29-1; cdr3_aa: CSVERDSSYNEQFF; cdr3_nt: TGCAGCGTTGAACGGGACAGTTCCTACAATGAGCAGTTCTTC
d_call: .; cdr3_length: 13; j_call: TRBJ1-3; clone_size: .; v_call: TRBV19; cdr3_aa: CASGRGPGNTIYF; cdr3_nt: TGTGCCAGCGGACGGGGTCCCGGAAACACCATATATTTT
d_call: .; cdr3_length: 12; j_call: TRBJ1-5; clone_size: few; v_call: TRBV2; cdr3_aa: CASSARNQPQHF; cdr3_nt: TGTGCCAGCAGTGCGCGAAATCAGCCCCAGCATTTT
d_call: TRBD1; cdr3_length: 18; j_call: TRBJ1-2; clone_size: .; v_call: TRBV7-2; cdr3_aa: CASSLPRDRGLFGYGYTF; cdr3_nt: TGTGCCAGCAGCTTACCTCGGGACAGGGGGCTCTTCGGCTATGGCTACACCTTC
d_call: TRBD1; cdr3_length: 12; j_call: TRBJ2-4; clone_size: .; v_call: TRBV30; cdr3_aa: CARAGSGGIQYF; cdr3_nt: TGTGCCCGGGCCGGATCAGGGGGCATTCAGTACTTC
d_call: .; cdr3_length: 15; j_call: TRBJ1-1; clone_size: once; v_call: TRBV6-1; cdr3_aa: CASSASTGMNTEAFF; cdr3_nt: TGTGCCAGCAGTGCGTCGACGGGGATGAACACTGAAGCTTTCTTT
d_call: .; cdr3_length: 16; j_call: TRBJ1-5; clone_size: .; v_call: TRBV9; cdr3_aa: CASSPIQGVGNQPQHF; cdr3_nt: TGTGCCAGCAGTCCTATCCAGGGTGTTGGCAATCAGCCCCAGCATTTT
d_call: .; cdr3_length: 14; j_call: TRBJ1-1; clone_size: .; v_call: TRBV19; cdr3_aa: CASSIVTAGTEAFF; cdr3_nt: TGTGCCAGTAGTATAGTAACGGCAGGGACTGAAGCTTTCTTT
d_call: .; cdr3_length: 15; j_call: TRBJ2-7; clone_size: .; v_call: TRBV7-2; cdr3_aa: CASSLVGGGLYEQYF; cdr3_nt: TGTGCCAGCAGCTTAGTGGGGGGGGGCCTCTACGAGCAGTACTTC
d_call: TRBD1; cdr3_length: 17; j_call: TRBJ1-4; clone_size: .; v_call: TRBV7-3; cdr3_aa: CASTEPGTGTGDEKLFF; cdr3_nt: TGTGCCAGCACAGAACCAGGGACCGGGACAGGGGATGAAAAACTGTTTTTT
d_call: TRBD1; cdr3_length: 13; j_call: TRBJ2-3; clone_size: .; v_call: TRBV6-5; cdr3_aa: CASSPDRGGAQYF; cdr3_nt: TGTGCCAGCAGCCCAGACAGGGGAGGAGCGCAGTATTTT
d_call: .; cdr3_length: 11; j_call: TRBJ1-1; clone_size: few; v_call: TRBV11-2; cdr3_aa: CASSRAPEAFF; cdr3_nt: TGTGCCAGCAGTCGCGCCCCTGAAGCTTTCTTT
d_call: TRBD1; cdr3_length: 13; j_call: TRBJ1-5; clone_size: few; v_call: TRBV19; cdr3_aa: CASAQGEGQPQHF; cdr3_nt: TGTGCCAGTGCACAGGGGGAAGGTCAGCCCCAGCATTTT
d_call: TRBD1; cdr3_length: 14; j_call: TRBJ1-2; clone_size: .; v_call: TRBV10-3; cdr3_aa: CATTGTGNNYGYTF; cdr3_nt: TGTGCCACCACCGGGACAGGGAACAACTATGGCTACACCTTC
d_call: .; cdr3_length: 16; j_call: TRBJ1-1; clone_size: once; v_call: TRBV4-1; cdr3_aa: CASSLGVNYMNTEAFF; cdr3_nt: TGCGCCAGCAGCCTCGGCGTCAACTACATGAACACTGAAGCTTTCTTT
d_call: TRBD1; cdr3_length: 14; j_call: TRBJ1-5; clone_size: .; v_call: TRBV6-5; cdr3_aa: CASRKDRGNQPQHF; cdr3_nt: TGTGCCAGCAGAAAAGACAGGGGCAATCAGCCCCAGCATTTT
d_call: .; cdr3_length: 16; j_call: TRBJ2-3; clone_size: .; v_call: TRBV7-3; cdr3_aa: CASSSPGEASTDTQYF; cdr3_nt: TGTGCCAGCAGCTCCCCGGGGGAAGCTAGCACAGATACGCAGTATTTT
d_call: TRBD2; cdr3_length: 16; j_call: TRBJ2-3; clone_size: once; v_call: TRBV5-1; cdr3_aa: CASSVGLAGAADTQYF; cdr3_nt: TGCGCCAGCAGCGTAGGACTAGCGGGAGCCGCAGATACGCAGTATTTT
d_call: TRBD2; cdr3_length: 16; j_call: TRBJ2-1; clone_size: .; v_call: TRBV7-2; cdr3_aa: CASSLESSGSLREQFF; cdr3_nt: TGTGCCAGCAGCTTAGAGAGTAGCGGGAGCCTTCGCGAGCAGTTCTTC
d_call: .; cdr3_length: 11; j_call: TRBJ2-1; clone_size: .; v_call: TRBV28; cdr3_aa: CASTLRAEQFF; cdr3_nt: TGTGCCAGCACCCTGCGGGCTGAGCAGTTCTTC
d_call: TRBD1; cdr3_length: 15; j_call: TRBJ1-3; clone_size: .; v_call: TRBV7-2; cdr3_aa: CATRRQGGTGNTIYF; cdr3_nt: TGTGCCACCCGCCGACAGGGTGGCACTGGAAACACCATATATTTT
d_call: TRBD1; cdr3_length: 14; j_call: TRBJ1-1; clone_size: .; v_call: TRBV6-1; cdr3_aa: CASIRTGGGNPAFF; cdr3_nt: TGTGCCAGCATTCGTACAGGGGGCGGCAATCCAGCTTTCTTT
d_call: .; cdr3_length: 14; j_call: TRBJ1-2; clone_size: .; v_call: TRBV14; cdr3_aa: CASSPWALSISYTF; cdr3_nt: TGTGCCAGCAGCCCATGGGCCCTCTCTATTAGCTACACCTTC
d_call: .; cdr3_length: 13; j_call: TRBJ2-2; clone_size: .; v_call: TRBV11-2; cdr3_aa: CASSLGASGELFF; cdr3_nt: TGTGCCAGCAGCTTAGGAGCGTCCGGGGAGCTGTTTTTT
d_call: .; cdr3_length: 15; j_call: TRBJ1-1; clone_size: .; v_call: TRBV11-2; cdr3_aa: CASSFQTGAITEAFF; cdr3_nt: TGTGCCAGCAGCTTTCAAACAGGTGCTATCACTGAAGCTTTCTTT
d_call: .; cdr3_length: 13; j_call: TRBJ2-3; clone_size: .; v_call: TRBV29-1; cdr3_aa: CSVAGTRGDTQYF; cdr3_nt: TGCAGCGTTGCAGGGACACGGGGAGATACGCAGTATTTT
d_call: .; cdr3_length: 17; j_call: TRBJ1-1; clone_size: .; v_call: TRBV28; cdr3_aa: CASSFRQGLTLNTEAFF; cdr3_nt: TGTGCCAGCAGTTTTCGTCAGGGGCTGACCTTGAACACTGAAGCTTTCTTT
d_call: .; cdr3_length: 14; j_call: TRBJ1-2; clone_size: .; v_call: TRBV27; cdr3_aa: CASSPSGFLQGYTF; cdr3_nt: TGTGCCAGCAGTCCCTCGGGGTTCCTCCAAGGCTACACCTTC
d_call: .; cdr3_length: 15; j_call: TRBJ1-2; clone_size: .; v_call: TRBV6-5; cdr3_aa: CASSYSIGGAYGYTF; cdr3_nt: TGTGCCAGCAGTTACTCGATTGGGGGGGCGTATGGCTACACCTTC
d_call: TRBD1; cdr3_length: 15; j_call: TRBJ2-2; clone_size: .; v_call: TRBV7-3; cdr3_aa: CASSSGQGAPGELFF; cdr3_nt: TGTGCCAGCAGTTCCGGACAGGGGGCGCCCGGGGAGCTGTTTTTT
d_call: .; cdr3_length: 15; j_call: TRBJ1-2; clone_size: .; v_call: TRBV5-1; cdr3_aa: CASSLAGTVNYGYTF; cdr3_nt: TGCGCCAGCAGCTTGGCCGGGACTGTGAATTATGGCTACACCTTC
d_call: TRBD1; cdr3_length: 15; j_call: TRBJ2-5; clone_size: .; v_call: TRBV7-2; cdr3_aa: CASSFLGQVDATQYF; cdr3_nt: TGTGCCAGCAGCTTTTTGGGACAGGTTGACGCGACCCAGTACTTC
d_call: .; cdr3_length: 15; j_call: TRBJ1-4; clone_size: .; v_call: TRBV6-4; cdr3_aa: CASFPLGGGHEKLFF; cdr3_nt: TGTGCCAGCTTCCCTCTTGGCGGGGGGCATGAAAAACTGTTTTTT
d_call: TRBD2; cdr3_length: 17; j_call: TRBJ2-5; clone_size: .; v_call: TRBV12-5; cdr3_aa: CASALPSAGRREETQYF; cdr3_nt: TGTGCTAGTGCCCTTCCCTCAGCGGGGAGGAGGGAAGAGACCCAGTACTTC
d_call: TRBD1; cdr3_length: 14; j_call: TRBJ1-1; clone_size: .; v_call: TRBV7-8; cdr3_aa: CASSLDRGGTEAFF; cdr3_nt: TGTGCCAGCAGCTTAGACAGGGGGGGCACTGAAGCTTTCTTT
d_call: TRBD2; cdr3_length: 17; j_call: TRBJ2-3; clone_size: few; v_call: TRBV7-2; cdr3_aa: CASSILAGRGFTDTQYF; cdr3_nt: TGTGCCAGCAGCATACTAGCGGGCCGCGGGTTTACAGATACGCAGTATTTT
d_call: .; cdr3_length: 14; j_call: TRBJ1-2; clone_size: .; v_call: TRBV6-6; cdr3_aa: CASRDSVGNYGYTF; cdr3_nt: TGTGCCAGCAGAGACAGCGTCGGGAACTATGGCTACACCTTC
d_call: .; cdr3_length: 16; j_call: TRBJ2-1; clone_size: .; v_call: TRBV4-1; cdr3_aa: CASSPTPRVVYNEQFF; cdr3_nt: TGCGCCAGCAGCCCGACCCCCAGGGTTGTGTACAATGAGCAGTTCTTC
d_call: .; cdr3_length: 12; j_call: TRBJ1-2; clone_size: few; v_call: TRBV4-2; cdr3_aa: CASSQDNFGYTF; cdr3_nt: TGTGCCAGCAGCCAAGATAATTTTGGCTACACCTTC
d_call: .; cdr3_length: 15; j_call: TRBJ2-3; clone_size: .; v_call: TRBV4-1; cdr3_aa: CASSSSRVATDTQYF; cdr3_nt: TGCGCCAGCAGCAGTTCCAGGGTCGCCACAGATACGCAGTATTTT
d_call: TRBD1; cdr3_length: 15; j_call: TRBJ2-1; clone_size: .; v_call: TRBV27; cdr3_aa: CATRWDSAQINEQFF; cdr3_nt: TGTGCCACCCGTTGGGACAGCGCCCAAATCAATGAGCAGTTCTTC
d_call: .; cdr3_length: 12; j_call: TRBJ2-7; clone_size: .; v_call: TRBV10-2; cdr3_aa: CASEGDEDEQYF; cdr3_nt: TGCGCCAGCGAGGGGGACGAAGACGAGCAGTACTTC
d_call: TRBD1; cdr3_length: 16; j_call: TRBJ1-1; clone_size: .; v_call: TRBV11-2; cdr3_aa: CASSLGLTGGVTEAFF; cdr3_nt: TGTGCCAGCAGCTTAGGTCTGACAGGGGGCGTCACTGAAGCTTTCTTT
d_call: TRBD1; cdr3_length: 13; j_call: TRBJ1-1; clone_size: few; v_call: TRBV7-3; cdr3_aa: CASRLDRETEAFF; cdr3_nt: TGTGCCAGCAGACTCGACAGGGAGACTGAAGCTTTCTTT
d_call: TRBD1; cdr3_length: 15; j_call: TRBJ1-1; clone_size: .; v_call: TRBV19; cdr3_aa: CASSMGQDLNTEAFF; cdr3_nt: TGTGCCAGTAGTATGGGACAGGATTTAAACACTGAAGCTTTCTTT